This T cell receptor (beta chain) appears in the sequencing data of a study of T cell changes during pregnancy in multiple sclerosis. Per germline, CDR1 SEHNR and CDR2 FQNEAQ (reference sequence). This CDR3 region has 14 residues. Deletions cut 4 bases from V and 8 bases from J, with 12 bases between. Assay: immunoSEQ multiplex PCR; the TCRdb copy retains only in-frame clones and omits some. The sample consists of some 69,000 clones, 90% to 95% of them appearing once. This TCR came from a female donor in good health, enrolled as a control in a pregnancy study. The sequencing used peripheral blood, collected in the second trimester of pregnancy. This chain connects TRBV7-9 to TRBJ1-6, with unresolved D. CDR3 DNA: TGTGCCAGCAGCTCGACAACCCCCTATTCACCCCTCCACTTT. Amino acids: CASSSTTPYSPLHF.